What follows are 15 T cell receptor beta chains derived from one specimen sequenced in a study of T cells after yellow fever vaccination. TCRdb reprocessed the 5' RACE reads with MiXCR, giving one entry per CDR3 protein. The sample has around 120,000 distinct CDR3 sequences; roughly 15% are singletons. This sample comprised CD8+ T cells sorted from PBMCs, obtained 5 days after the yellow fever booster vaccination. These receptors all stem from a man aged 18-30 years who received the YFV17D yellow fever vaccine.

V and J are TRBV6-5 and TRBJ2-5; possible D gene TRBD2, 6 bases. The CDR3 covers 13 residues. V was trimmed by 6 bases and J by 1 base, leaving 9 bases between them. Per the germline V gene, CDR1 is MNHEY and CDR2 is SVGAGI. CDR3 protein: CASSHGGQETQYF. In nucleotides, the CDR3 is TGTGCCAGCAGCCACGGGGGCCAAGAGACCCAGTACTTC.

The V gene is TRBV6-6, the J gene TRBJ2-7; tentative D call: TRBD2 (5 bases). This CDR3 region has 11 residues. Trimming shortened V by 8 bases and J by 5 bases, and 10 bases separated the two germline ends. Germline assignment: CDR1 MNHNY and CDR2 SVGAGI (reference sequence). The CDR3 spells CASLSGDEQYF. The DNA of the CDR3 is TGTGCCAGCCTTTCCGGGGACGAGCAGTACTTC.

This clonotype was counted only a few times. The chain recombines TRBV4-1 with TRBJ1-1, with 10 bases fitting TRBD1. Trimming took 5 bases from V and 5 from J; bases not matched to a gene: 11. In germline, CDR1 is MGHRA, CDR2 YSYEKL. CDR3 length equals 16 residues. The CDR3 nucleotides read TGCGCCAGCAGCTACGAGGGACAGGGGCTTCGGACTGAAGCTTTCTTT. Translated: CASSYEGQGLRTEAFF.

This clonotype was observed a handful of times. V gene TRBV11-3 combines with J gene TRBJ2-3; D not resolved. CDR1 is SGHNT and CDR2 is YENEEA in the germline V gene. V gave up 5 bases and J gave up 2 bases, with 17 bases separating them. The CDR3 contains 16 residues. The DNA of the CDR3 is TGTGCCAGCAGCGCTTCGGACGCCAGGCCCACAGATACGCAGTATTTT. Translation: CASSASDARPTDTQYF.

The chain joins TRBV2 to TRBJ2-7; D is unclear. V lost 8 bases and J lost 2, with 4 bases in between. Per the germline V gene, CDR1 is SNHLY and CDR2 is FYNNEI. CDR3 length: 10 amino acids. CDR3 sequence (DNA): TGTGCCAGCTCAACCTACGAGCAGTACTTC. Protein: CASSTYEQYF.

The chain couples TRBV9 to TRBJ2-5; the D is unclear. The V end lost 3 bases, the J end lost 1 base, and 16 bases lay between the germline ends. The CDR3 runs 16 residues. Germline assignment: CDR1 SGDLS and CDR2 YYNGEE. The CDR3: CASSAGWGPVQETQYF. DNA for the CDR3: TGTGCCAGCAGCGCGGGTTGGGGTCCTGTCCAAGAGACCCAGTACTTC. Full variable domain (missing parts from reference TRBV9 and TRBJ2-5): DSGVTQTPKHLITATGQRVTLRCSPRSGDLSVYWYQQSLDQGLQFLIQYYNGEERAKGNILERFSAQQFPDLHSELNLSSLELGDSALYFCASSAGWGPVQETQYFGPGTRLLVL.

The chain links TRBV19 to TRBJ2-7; 7 bases agree with TRBD1. There are 14 residues in the CDR3. Germline V lookup: CDR1 LNHDA, CDR2 SQIVND (reference sequence). Trimming took 4 bases from V and 3 from J; bases not matched to a gene: 6. CDR3 sequence (DNA): TGTGCCAGTAGTACCCGGGACAGTTACTACGAGCAGTACTTC. Translation: CASSTRDSYYEQYF.

In its sample, this clonotype was seen a few times. V is TRBV7-9 and J is TRBJ2-7; tentatively, D is TRBD1 (6 bases). This CDR3 contains 15 residues. Trimming took 4 bases from V and 3 from J, leaving 16 bases between them. Per germline, CDR1 SEHNR and CDR2 FQNEAQ (reference sequence). In nucleotides, the CDR3 is TGTGCCAGCAGCTCTAGCCGGGACACCTACTACGAGCAGTACGTC. Its translation: CASSSSRDTYYEQYV.

This clonotype has only a few counts. The chain joins TRBV4-3 to TRBJ2-5; no clear D gene. The V end was cut by 1 base, the J end by 5 bases, with 8 bases between. Per the germline V gene, CDR1 is LGHNA and CDR2 is YSLEER. The CDR3 is made up of 13 amino acids. The chain's CDR3 is CASSQGSFETQYF. The CDR3 DNA reads TGCGCCAGCAGCCAAGGGAGTTTCGAGACCCAGTACTTC.

This clonotype showed up just a few times. The V and J genes are TRBV6-2 or TRBV6-3 and TRBJ2-5, with a weak D call TRBD1 (5 bases). Germline lookup yields CDR1 MNHEY and CDR2 SVGEGT. The CDR3 spans 13 residues. Trimming pared 5 bases from V and 7 bases from J, leaving 14 bases between. The chain's CDR3 is CASSETIQGTQYF. CDR3 coding DNA: TGTGCCAGCAGTGAGACCATTCAGGGGACCCAGTACTTC.

This clonotype was picked up a small number of times. The chain combines TRBV2 with TRBJ2-5, with 8 bases aligning to TRBD1. CDR3 length: 14 amino acids. Germline-derived CDR1 and CDR2 are SNHLY and FYNNEI. V shed 4 bases and J 3 bases; nucleotides not matched to a gene: 4. CDR3 in DNA: TGTGCCAGCAGTGGGGACAGGTTGGAAGAGACCCAGTACTTC. This encodes CASSGDRLEETQYF.

The sample holds a few counts of this clonotype. The rearrangement links TRBV30 to TRBJ2-7; D ambiguous. Per germline, CDR1 GTSNPN and CDR2 SVGIG (reference sequence). The V end lost 0 bases, the J end lost 3 bases, and 3 bases lay between the germline ends. The CDR3 is 11 amino acids. In DNA, the CDR3 is TGTGCCTGGAGTGTACTCTACGAGCAGTACTTC. The encoded protein is CAWSVLYEQYF.

This sequence joins TRBV18 and TRBJ2-7, with D possibly being TRBD2 (5 bases). Germline CDR1 and CDR2: KGHSH and LQKENI. The CDR3 totals 14 residues. The V end was cut by 3 bases, the J end by 2 bases, with 11 bases between. Here the CDR3 reads CASSPGRGTYEQYF. DNA for the CDR3: TGTGCCAGCTCACCGGGTCGGGGTACCTACGAGCAGTACTTC. Full variable domain (missing parts from reference TRBV18 and TRBJ2-7): NAGVMQNPRHLVRRRGQEARLRCSPMKGHSHVYWYRQLPEEGLKFMVYLQKENIIDESGMPKERFSAEFPKEGPSILRIQQVVRGDSAAYFCASSPGRGTYEQYFGPGTRLTVT.

The chain joins TRBV12-3 or TRBV12-4 to TRBJ1-2; TRBD1 aligns across 10 bases. The CDR3 has 14 residues. V trimming: 7 bases; J trimming: 4 bases; junction bases outside the gene matches: 6. The CDR3 nucleotides read TGTGCCAGCACCCAGACAGGGGGCAGCTATGGCTACACCTTC. This translates into CASTQTGGSYGYTF.

This chain joins TRBV19 and TRBJ1-5; D not certain. The germline V gene has CDR1 LNHDA and CDR2 SQIVND (reference sequence). The V end lost 8 bases, the J end lost 3 bases, and 2 bases lay between the germline ends. CDR3 length equals 10 residues. The CDR3 nucleotides are TGTGCCAGTTTCAATCAGCCCCAGCATTTT. Its translation is CASFNQPQHF.